Each of the 28 T cell receptor beta chains below was sequenced from the same sample in a study of cytomegalovirus exposure and HLA in healthy donors. A multiplex PCR was run with 60 Vbeta primers and 13 Jbeta primers. Clones were sequenced by immunoSEQ multiplex PCR, and TCRdb holds only the in-frame ones, with some missing. The table has 90,000 to 120,000 clones, approximately 80% seen once. Sequenced input: PBMCs. The receptors were gathered from a woman in her thirties or forties in good health and CMV-seronegative.

The chain carries TRBV6-1 and TRBJ1-1, with 7 bases aligning to TRBD1. The germline CDR1 and CDR2 sequences are MNHNS and SASEGT. This CDR3 spans 13 amino acids. The J segment lost 1 base and the V segment lost 8 bases, leaving 4 bases of the junction unmatched. The CDR3 loop reads CASGRQGNTEAFF. CDR3 coding DNA: TGTGCCAGCGGTCGACAGGGGAACACTGAAGCTTTCTTT.

The chain links TRBV6-5 to TRBJ1-2, with D unclear. V was cut by 6 bases and J by 8 bases, with 16 bases left in between. Germline V gene data show CDR1 as MNHEY and CDR2 as SVGAGI. CDR3 length equals 13 residues. The CDR3 DNA follows: TGTGCCAGCAGCCCGGGGAGAGGAGGAGGCTACACCTTC. Protein: CASSPGRGGGYTF.

The chain carries TRBV7-2 and TRBJ2-1; TRBD2 matches at 14 bases. The germline V gene encodes CDR1 SGHTA and CDR2 FQGNSA. This CDR3 spans 16 amino acids. Unmatched junction bases numbered 10, after V lost 6 bases and J lost 9 bases. DNA of the CDR3: TGTGCCAGCAGTCGACTAGCGGGAGGGCGGGTTGGTGAGCAGTTCTTC. It translates to CASSRLAGGRVGEQFF.

The J gene is TRBJ1-1, the V gene TRBV5-1, with TRBD1 as a possible D gene (6 bases). The CDR3 runs to 15 residues. Germline CDR1 is SGHRS and CDR2 is YFSETQ. V gave up 4 bases and J gave up 0 bases, with 13 bases separating them. CDR3 coding DNA: TGCGCCAGCAGCCTACAAAGACAGGTGAACACTGAAGCTTTCTTT. It codes for CASSLQRQVNTEAFF.

This clone was detected once. The chain recombines TRBV21-1 with TRBJ2-7; the D call in the table, TRBD1, was not verified against the DNA. TRBV21-1 is reported as a pseudogene. This CDR3 contains 14 residues. The CDR3 nucleotides read TGTGCCAGCAGCAAAGGTGTCTTGGGGACATCGGATTACTTC. Encoded protein: CASSKGVLGTSDYF.

The rearrangement links TRBV25-1 to TRBJ2-7; 8 nucleotides agree with TRBD1. Per the germline V gene, CDR1 is MGHDK and CDR2 is SYGVNS. The CDR3 loop spans 17 amino acids. With 6 bases clipped from V and 2 bases from J, the junction kept 15 bases outside the gene matches. The CDR3 DNA sequence: TGTGCCAGCAGCCCCGGGACAGGCCCCTCTTCTACCTACGAGCAGTACTTC. Its protein product is CASSPGTGPSSTYEQYF.

The rearrangement links TRBV15 to TRBJ2-7; D call uncertain. Trimming shortened V by 0 bases and J by 4 bases, and 10 bases separated the two germline ends. Germline values: CDR1 LNHNV, CDR2 YYDKDF (reference sequence). This CDR3 has 14 residues. CDR3 residues: CATSRDKARYEQYF. In DNA form, the CDR3 reads TGTGCCACCAGCAGAGATAAAGCTCGGTACGAGCAGTACTTC.

The rearrangement links TRBV10-3 to TRBJ1-1; possibly TRBD1 for D (5 bases). Per the germline V gene, CDR1 is ENHRY and CDR2 is SYGVKD. The V end lost 5 bases, the J end lost 3 bases, and 10 bases lay between the germline ends. This CDR3 is 13 amino acids long. The CDR3 sequence: CAISLGGDTEAFF. For the CDR3, the DNA is TGTGCCATCAGTCTTGGGGGGGACACTGAAGCTTTCTTT.

The rearrangement joins TRBV27 to TRBJ1-1; D is undetermined. Trimming stripped 2 bases from V and 4 bases from J, with 8 bases between. Germline V gene lookup returns CDR1 MNHEY and CDR2 SMNVEV (reference sequence). CDR3 length: 13 residues. Here the CDR3 reads CASSLGEGTEAFF. CDR3 nucleotide sequence: TGTGCCAGCAGTTTAGGGGAGGGCACTGAAGCTTTCTTT.

This chain links TRBV25-1 with TRBJ1-1; a possible D gene is TRBD1 (6 bases). The CDR3 consists of 14 residues. V gave up 3 bases and J gave up 5 bases, with 13 bases separating them. Germline V gene data show CDR1 as MGHDK and CDR2 as SYGVNS. The CDR3 spells CASSDRGGRTEAFF. For the CDR3, the DNA is TGTGCCAGCAGTGATAGGGGGGGTCGGACTGAAGCTTTCTTT.

The chain employs TRBV5-1 and TRBJ1-1; no definite D call. V was pared by 4 bases and J by 0 bases, with 4 bases between. Per germline, CDR1 SGHRS and CDR2 YFSETQ. The CDR3 contains 12 residues. CDR3 residues: CASSTVNTEAFF. The CDR3 DNA reads TGCGCCAGCAGCACGGTGAACACTGAAGCTTTCTTT.

The chain is built from TRBV4-1 and TRBJ2-1; D is unclear. The CDR3 is 15 residues long. Trimming took 0 bases from V and 6 from J, leaving 12 bases between them. Germline loops: CDR1 MGHRA, CDR2 YSYEKL. The CDR3 loop is CASSQDHTALNEQFF. Written as DNA, the CDR3 is TGCGCCAGCAGCCAAGATCATACAGCCCTCAATGAGCAGTTCTTC.

J is TRBJ2-1 and V is TRBV7-2; tentatively, D is TRBD2 (5 bases). The CDR3 extends over 16 amino acids. Germline lookup yields CDR1 SGHTA and CDR2 FQGNSA. The germline V and J ends were trimmed by 0 bases and 4 bases, with 13 bases remaining between them. The CDR3 loop reads CASSLALSSVYNEQFF. CDR3 nucleotides: TGTGCCAGCAGCTTAGCGCTCAGTAGCGTATACAATGAGCAGTTCTTC.

This clone showed up just a few times. This chain links TRBV18 with TRBJ2-2; 7 bases match TRBD2. Germline V gene sequence: CDR1 KGHSH, CDR2 LQKENI. The V segment lost 5 bases and the J segment 2 bases; nucleotides outside the gene matches: 11. The CDR3 spans 17 residues. The CDR3 bases are TGTGCCAGCTCAGCATTGGGACTATCCACCAACACCGGGGAGCTGTTTTTT. Amino acid sequence: CASSALGLSTNTGELFF.

CDR3 nucleotides: TGTGCCAGCAGCTTCGGGGGGCTTTCGTACACTGAAGCTTTCTTT. The encoded protein is CASSFGGLSYTEAFF. The genes are TRBV7-9 and TRBJ1-1, with D tentatively TRBD1 (6 bases). Germline loops: CDR1 SEHNR, CDR2 FQNEAQ (reference sequence). The CDR3 is 15 amino acids. Trimming shortened V by 3 bases and J by 3 bases, and 14 bases separated the two germline ends.

The chain couples TRBV7-9 to TRBJ2-5, with D perhaps matching TRBD1 (5 bases). Germline assignment: CDR1 SEHNR and CDR2 FQNEAQ (reference sequence). The CDR3 consists of 15 residues. V shed 1 base and J shed 3 bases, with 12 bases lying between them. CDR3: CASSLGGRAEETQYF. The CDR3 DNA reads TGTGCCAGCAGCTTAGGGGGCAGGGCAGAAGAGACCCAGTACTTC.

The chain carries TRBV6-1 and TRBJ1-2, with 7 bases lining up with TRBD1. The CDR3 extends over 14 amino acids. V was clipped by 5 bases and J by 2 bases; unmatched bases: 5. CDR1 MNHNS and CDR2 SASEGT come from the germline V gene. The CDR3 here is CASSTRQGNYGYTF. In nucleotides, the CDR3 is TGTGCCAGCAGTACTAGACAGGGAAACTATGGCTACACCTTC.

This clone was recorded only once. The V gene is TRBV10-1, the J gene TRBJ2-1, with 7 nucleotides matching TRBD2. V gave up 6 bases and J gave up 5 bases; unmatched junction bases: 4. There are 13 residues in the CDR3. CDR1 is WNHNN, CDR2 SYGVQD, per germline (reference sequence). CDR3 bases: TGCGCCAGCAGCCCCGGGACTAACAATGAGCAGTTCTTC. Translation gives CASSPGTNNEQFF.

This clone was seen only once. The chain uses TRBV27 and TRBJ2-1, with D possibly TRBD1 on 5 matching bases. This CDR3 region has 12 residues. CDR1 MNHEY and CDR2 SMNVEV come from the germline V gene (reference sequence). Trimming left V 3 bases short and J 7 bases short, with 7 bases between. CDR3 coding DNA: TGTGCCAGCAGTTTTAGGGGAAATGAGCAGTTCTTC. Translating it yields CASSFRGNEQFF.

The V and J genes are TRBV10-2 and TRBJ2-5; 7 bases fit TRBD1. The CDR3 extends over 15 amino acids. Germline values: CDR1 WSHSY, CDR2 SAAADI. Germline trimming cut 8 bases from V and 5 bases from J; bases unmatched to any gene: 14. CDR3 in DNA: TGCGCCAGCTCAGACAGGGTGACCCTCGTGGAGACCCAGTACTTC. It codes for CASSDRVTLVETQYF.

The chain is built from TRBV7-9 and TRBJ2-7; a possible D gene is TRBD2 (5 bases). The germline gives CDR1 SEHNR, CDR2 FQNEAQ (reference sequence). Trimming shortened V by 5 bases and J by 5 bases, and 10 bases separated the two germline ends. The CDR3 is made up of 12 amino acids. The CDR3 sequence is CASSARGNEQYF. DNA of the CDR3: TGTGCCAGCAGCGCCAGAGGGAACGAGCAGTACTTC.

The V gene is TRBV28, the J gene TRBJ1-1; D possibly corresponds to TRBD1 (5 bases). This CDR3 contains 14 residues. The germline V gene encodes CDR1 MDHEN and CDR2 SYDVKM. The ends were cut back, 2 bases at V and 4 bases at J, with 11 bases in the middle. This CDR3 is CASSLGGGRTEAFF. The CDR3 DNA reads as TGTGCCAGCAGTTTAGGGGGAGGTCGCACTGAAGCTTTCTTT.

The CDR3 bases are TGCGCCAGCAGCGCGGACAGGGGGCAAGTAGCGAGGACCGGGGAGCTGTTTTTT. Protein product: CASSADRGQVARTGELFF. The rearrangement links TRBV5-1 to TRBJ2-2, with 11 nucleotides matching TRBD1. The junction had 13 bases not matched to a gene; V was cut back by 4 bases and J by 5 bases. The CDR3 totals 18 residues. Looked up from germline, CDR1 is SGHRS and CDR2 is YFSETQ.

This chain uses TRBV7-2 with TRBJ2-7, with 7 bases that match TRBD1. The CDR3 has 14 amino acids. Germline V gives CDR1 SGHTA, CDR2 FQGNSA. The V and J ends lost 4 bases and 0 bases, in that order; junction bases with no gene match: 3. CDR3 DNA sequence: TGTGCCAGCAGCTCGGACAGGTTCTCCTACGAGCAGTACTTC. Protein product: CASSSDRFSYEQYF.

V gene TRBV28 combines with J gene TRBJ1-4; maybe TRBD1 (5 bases). The CDR3 is 13 residues long. Germline CDR1 reads MDHEN; CDR2 reads SYDVKM. Trimming took off 9 bases at V and 10 bases at J, with 18 bases between the two ends. Here the CDR3 DNA reads TGTGCCAGTGGGAACAGGCCTCGAGGAAAACTGTTTTTT. Translation: CASGNRPRGKLFF.

The chain carries TRBV5-1 and TRBJ2-1; 11 nucleotides agree with TRBD2. The V and J ends lost 1 base and 9 bases, in that order; junction bases with no gene match: 3. Germline values: CDR1 SGHRS, CDR2 YFSETQ. The CDR3 contains 14 residues. The CDR3 DNA follows: TGCGCCAGCAGCTTGACTAGCGGGAGATCTGAGCAGTTCTTC. Protein: CASSLTSGRSEQFF.

This chain uses TRBV18 with TRBJ1-2; no clear D gene. The CDR3 spans 15 residues. The ends were cut back, 0 bases at V and 5 bases at J, with 13 bases in the middle. Germline lookup yields CDR1 KGHSH and CDR2 LQKENI. CDR3 amino acids: CASSPPEGMTYGYTF. The CDR3 region has the DNA TGTGCCAGCTCACCACCGGAGGGAATGACGTATGGCTACACCTTC.

This clone was found once. V gene TRBV4-1 combines with J gene TRBJ2-1; the match to TRBD2 covers 8 bases. CDR1 and CDR2 (germline): MGHRA, YSYEKL. The CDR3 is 14 residues long. With 4 bases clipped from V and 6 bases from J, the junction kept 5 bases outside the gene matches. This CDR3 is CASSPGGGGNEQFF. CDR3 DNA sequence: TGCGCCAGCAGCCCCGGGGGGGGAGGCAATGAGCAGTTCTTC.